Presented here are 3 T cell receptor beta chains from one specimen sequenced in a study of beta chain features in type 1 diabetes. Whole-study findings and limits: Within each of all four CD4+ subsets, Type 1 diabetes patients had TCRB CDR3s that were moderately but significantly shorter.

Antigens of these TCRs are unknown. The whole isolated RNA underwent reverse transcription, so sequencing captured expressed TCRB transcripts. Data came from immunoSEQ multiplex PCR; TCRdb stores just in-frame clones and leaves some out. The table has 330,000 or so clones, about 12% seen once. The specimen was naive CD4+ T cells from blood. The receptors were gathered from a young woman with type 1 diabetes.

The rearrangement joins TRBV18 to TRBJ2-7, with D tentatively TRBD1 (6 bases). The CDR3 sequence is 14 residues long. V lost 3 bases, J lost 0 bases, and 9 bases lay in between. The germline V gene encodes CDR1 KGHSH and CDR2 LQKENI. In DNA form, the CDR3 reads TGTGCCAGCTCACCCGACAGGAGCTCCTACGAGCAGTACTTC. Protein: CASSPDRSSYEQYF.

This clone was seen more than once but under ten times. The chain recombines TRBV7-9 with TRBJ1-2; D unclear. Deletions cut 0 bases from V and 3 bases from J, with 8 bases between. Germline CDR1 SEHNR, CDR2 FQNEAQ (reference sequence). This CDR3 contains 14 residues. The CDR3 loop is CASSLALDYYGYTF. The CDR3 DNA follows: TGTGCCAGCAGCTTAGCGTTAGACTACTATGGCTACACCTTC.

This clone was detected a few times. The J gene is TRBJ2-1, the V gene TRBV2; TRBD1 matches at 7 bases. J gave up 7 bases and V 4 bases, and 4 bases lay outside the gene matches. Germline CDR1 and CDR2: SNHLY and FYNNEI. This CDR3 spans 13 amino acids. CDR3 DNA: TGTGCCAGCAGTGTGGGCAGGGGGAATGAGCAGTTCTTC. It codes for CASSVGRGNEQFF.